These T cell receptor beta chains were read from a single sample in a study of blood T cell repertoires in COVID-19. TCRdb's table, derived via immunoSEQ multiplex PCR, lists solely in-frame clones and lacks some. The table records more than 200,000 clones, around nine tenths of them present only once. The specimen was PBMCs or T cells enriched from blood (not recorded which). The receptors were sampled from a woman in her twenties or thirties with acute COVID-19. Each CDR3 is given with its conserved first and last residue. The order of the fields is D gene, clone size, V gene, CDR3 length, J gene, CDR3 protein, CDR3 DNA. A D gene is named only where the DNA matches it firmly. Size values are once, few and many counts, or a class for expanded clones, and some rows have none.

d_call: -
clone_size: -
v_call: TRBV5-1
cdr3_length: 16
j_call: TRBJ1-6
cdr3_aa: CASSREGGGYGSPLHF
cdr3_nt: TGCGCCAGCAGCAGGGAGGGCGGGGGCTATGGTTCACCCCTCCACTTT

d_call: TRBD1
clone_size: -
v_call: TRBV19
cdr3_length: 15
j_call: TRBJ2-7
cdr3_aa: CASSGDRDSRYEQYF
cdr3_nt: TGTGCCAGTAGTGGGGACAGGGACAGCCGCTACGAGCAGTACTTC

d_call: TRBD1
clone_size: -
v_call: TRBV19
cdr3_length: 15
j_call: TRBJ1-4
cdr3_aa: CASSIATGGNEKLFF
cdr3_nt: TGTGCCAGTAGTATAGCAACAGGGGGCAATGAAAAACTGTTTTTT

d_call: -
clone_size: -
v_call: TRBV29-1
cdr3_length: 11
j_call: TRBJ2-1
cdr3_aa: CSVAPYNEQFF
cdr3_nt: TGCAGCGTGGCACCTTACAATGAGCAGTTCTTC

d_call: TRBD1
clone_size: -
v_call: TRBV3-1/TRBV3-2
cdr3_length: 17
j_call: TRBJ1-1
cdr3_aa: CASRPRPGQGRNTEAFF
cdr3_nt: TGTGCCAGCAGACCTAGGCCGGGACAGGGAAGGAACACTGAAGCTTTCTTT

d_call: TRBD2
clone_size: -
v_call: TRBV7-2
cdr3_length: 16
j_call: TRBJ2-5
cdr3_aa: CASSILAGGNQETQYF
cdr3_nt: TGTGCCAGCAGCATACTAGCGGGGGGGAACCAAGAGACCCAGTACTTC

d_call: -
clone_size: -
v_call: TRBV5-6
cdr3_length: 14
j_call: TRBJ1-1
cdr3_aa: CASSKPPGNTEAFF
cdr3_nt: TGTGCCAGCAGCAAACCCCCCGGGAACACTGAAGCTTTCTTT

d_call: TRBD1
clone_size: -
v_call: TRBV6-1
cdr3_length: 16
j_call: TRBJ1-4
cdr3_aa: CASSEEDGQGGEKLFF
cdr3_nt: TGTGCCAGCAGTGAAGAAGACGGACAGGGAGGGGAAAAACTGTTTTTT

d_call: -
clone_size: -
v_call: TRBV5-6
cdr3_length: 12
j_call: TRBJ1-6
cdr3_aa: CASSLGTSPLHF
cdr3_nt: TGTGCCAGCAGCTTGGGTACATCACCCCTCCACTTT

d_call: -
clone_size: once
v_call: TRBV7-2
cdr3_length: 13
j_call: TRBJ1-2
cdr3_aa: CASSVFGPYGYTF
cdr3_nt: TGTGCCAGCAGCGTATTCGGTCCTTATGGCTACACCTTC

d_call: -
clone_size: once
v_call: TRBV18
cdr3_length: 14
j_call: TRBJ2-5
cdr3_aa: CASSPFGDQETQYF
cdr3_nt: TGTGCCAGCTCACCGTTCGGGGACCAAGAGACCCAGTACTTC

d_call: TRBD1
clone_size: -
v_call: TRBV27
cdr3_length: 14
j_call: TRBJ1-1
cdr3_aa: CASSMTGGNTEAFF
cdr3_nt: TGTGCCAGCAGCATGACAGGGGGCAACACTGAAGCTTTCTTT

d_call: -
clone_size: -
v_call: TRBV21-1
cdr3_length: 16
j_call: TRBJ1-5
cdr3_aa: CASSKFRPGSNQPQHF
cdr3_nt: TGTGCCAGCAGCAAATTTCGGCCAGGTAGCAATCAGCCCCAGCATTTT

d_call: TRBD1
clone_size: -
v_call: TRBV30
cdr3_length: 16
j_call: TRBJ2-1
cdr3_aa: CAWSAPGTGGRSEQFF
cdr3_nt: TGTGCCTGGAGTGCCCCTGGGACAGGGGGAAGGAGTGAGCAGTTCTTC